These 26 T cell receptor beta chains share one sample of origin, sequenced in a study of blood T cell repertoires in COVID-19. Sequencing was performed with immunoSEQ multiplex PCR; in TCRdb, only in-frame clones are kept and a portion is missing. This table holds about 110,000 clones, 80% to 85% found once. What was sequenced was peripheral blood. These receptors were obtained from a man in his 70s with acute or convalescent COVID-19.

J is TRBJ1-6 and V is TRBV15, with D possibly being TRBD1 (5 bases). The CDR3 sequence is 15 residues long. Germline V lookup: CDR1 LNHNV, CDR2 YYDKDF (reference sequence). Deletions cut 1 base from V and 7 bases from J, with 11 bases between. The CDR3 sequence: CATSRGAGNNSPLHF. CDR3 bases: TGTGCCACCAGCAGAGGAGCAGGGAACAATTCACCCCTCCACTTT.

This clone showed up just once. This rearrangement joins TRBV5-1 to TRBJ2-5; no clear D. The CDR3 extends over 13 amino acids. V lost 1 base and J lost 1, with 5 bases in between. Germline V gives CDR1 SGHRS, CDR2 YFSETQ. CDR3 DNA sequence: TGCGCCAGCAGCTTGACAGTCCAAGAGACCCAGTACTTC. This sequence encodes CASSLTVQETQYF.

This chain links TRBV27 with TRBJ2-7, with a possible D match to TRBD2 (5 bases). The V end was cut by 6 bases, the J end by 2 bases, with 11 bases between. In germline, CDR1 is MNHEY, CDR2 SMNVEV (reference sequence). The CDR3 has 13 amino acids. Here the CDR3 DNA reads TGTGCCAGCAGAACGACTAACACCTACGAGCAGTACTTC. It yields the protein CASRTTNTYEQYF.

This chain joins TRBV19 and TRBJ2-7; D is undetermined. The CDR3 has 15 residues. The V gene's germline CDR1 is LNHDA and CDR2 SQIVND (reference sequence). Trimming removed 3 bases from V and 1 base from J, with 13 bases in between. In DNA, the CDR3 is TGTGCCAGTAGTATCGGTCCGAGCTTATCCTACGAGCAGTACTTC. It translates to CASSIGPSLSYEQYF.

The rearrangement uses TRBV12-5 and TRBJ1-1, with TRBD1 matching over 8 bases. The V gene end was trimmed by 1 base and the J gene end by 7 bases; junction bases not matched to a gene: 11. The V gene's germline CDR1 is LGHNT and CDR2 FRNRAP. The CDR3 contains 16 residues. The CDR3 DNA follows: TGTGCTAGTGGTTTGGGACCGGGACAGGAGGGAGGTGAAGCTTTCTTT. It codes for CASGLGPGQEGGEAFF.

V is TRBV5-1 and J is TRBJ1-2, with 7 bases lining up with TRBD1. Unmatched junction bases numbered 13, after V lost 4 bases and J lost 4 bases. Germline assignment: CDR1 SGHRS and CDR2 YFSETQ. This CDR3 has 16 amino acids. The CDR3 DNA sequence: TGCGCCAGCAGCCCAACCGACAGGGCCAATGCCTATGGCTACACCTTC. This encodes CASSPTDRANAYGYTF.

The chain joins TRBV18 to TRBJ2-2; D is perhaps TRBD2 (6 bases). CDR3 length: 17 residues. V was pared by 4 bases and J by 2 bases, with 17 bases between. Per germline, CDR1 KGHSH and CDR2 LQKENI. This CDR3 is CASSLTSPGGNTGELFF. For the CDR3, the DNA is TGTGCCAGCTCACTTACCTCCCCCGGGGGAAACACCGGGGAGCTGTTTTTT.

V usage is TRBV11-1 and J usage is TRBJ2-1, with 12 positions matching TRBD2. Germline-derived CDR1 and CDR2 are SGHAT and FQDESV (reference sequence). Losses at the gene ends were 5 bases for V and 3 bases for J; bases not matched to a gene: 2. The CDR3 sequence is 15 residues long. The CDR3 sequence is CASSMGLAGYNEQFF. The CDR3 region has the DNA TGTGCCAGCAGCATGGGACTAGCGGGCTACAATGAGCAGTTCTTC.

The chain recombines TRBV6-1 with TRBJ2-7; the match to TRBD2 covers 13 bases. CDR1 is MNHNS and CDR2 is SASEGT in the germline V gene. The CDR3 consists of 16 residues. Trimming cost V 2 bases and J 7 bases; bases outside gene matches: 8. This CDR3 reads CASSESKGLAGREQYF. The CDR3 region has the DNA TGTGCCAGCAGTGAATCTAAGGGACTAGCGGGGCGGGAGCAGTACTTC.

The chain is built from TRBV10-2 and TRBJ2-7; 12 bases fit TRBD2. Germline lookup yields CDR1 WSHSY and CDR2 SAAADI. This CDR3 has 16 residues. With V trimmed by 2 bases and J by 2 bases, 4 bases remained unmatched. The CDR3 DNA reads TGCGCCAGCAGTGAGAGCGGACTAGCGGGAACCTACGAGCAGTACTTC. Translated, it gives CASSESGLAGTYEQYF.

The rearrangement links TRBV19 to TRBJ2-5; TRBD2 agrees at 13 bases. The CDR3 runs to 15 residues. Trimming at V came to 6 bases and at J to 5 bases, leaving 6 bases not matched to a gene. CDR1 LNHDA and CDR2 SQIVND come from the germline V gene (reference sequence). CDR3 bases: TGTGCCAGTAGGACTAGCGGGGGGTATTGGGAGACCCAGTACTTC. This encodes CASRTSGGYWETQYF.

V gene TRBV9 combines with J gene TRBJ2-3, with 8 bases that match TRBD2. Germline V gene lookup returns CDR1 SGDLS and CDR2 YYNGEE. V trimming: 0 bases; J trimming: 2 bases; junction bases outside the gene matches: 8. This CDR3 is built from 17 residues. The CDR3 spells CASSVALSGKTTDTQYF. In DNA form, the CDR3 reads TGTGCCAGCAGCGTAGCTCTTAGCGGGAAAACCACAGATACGCAGTATTTT.

The rearrangement uses TRBV4-3 and TRBJ1-4; no reliable D call. V was cut by 3 bases and J by 3 bases, with 17 bases left in between. CDR3 size: 17 residues. The germline gives CDR1 LGHNA, CDR2 YSLEER. CDR3 DNA sequence: TGCGCCAGCAGCCAGGCGGGGAGCCTCCTGGCTAATGAAAAACTGTTTTTT. This gives the protein CASSQAGSLLANEKLFF.

The genes are TRBV19 and TRBJ1-5, with no clear D. Germline V gene lookup returns CDR1 LNHDA and CDR2 SQIVND (reference sequence). V lost 5 bases, J lost 9 bases, and 20 bases lay in between. This CDR3 is 15 amino acids long. The CDR3 nucleotides are TGTGCCAGTAGTGGGAGGGTTACCTCTCCGGGGCCCCAGCATTTT. Translating it yields CASSGRVTSPGPQHF. The full variable domain, its missing parts supplied by reference TRBV19 and TRBJ1-5, is DGGITQSPKYLFRKEGQNVTLSCEQNLNHDAMYWYRQDPGQGLRLIYYSQIVNDFQKGDIAEGYSVSREKKESFPLTVTSAQKNPTAFYLCASSGRVTSPGPQHFGDGTRLSIL.

The chain is built from TRBV21-1 and TRBJ1-6. TRBV21-1 is classified as a pseudogene. The length of the CDR3 is 14 residues. In nucleotides, the CDR3 is TGTGCCAGCAGCCTAGAAGCCTATAATTCACCCCTCCACTTT. Its protein is CASSLEAYNSPLHF.

The chain uses TRBV5-1 and TRBJ1-3; the match to TRBD1 covers 10 bases. The CDR3 has 16 residues. J was trimmed by 1 base and V by 4 bases; bases with no gene match: 5. CDR1 SGHRS and CDR2 YFSETQ come from the germline V gene. In DNA, the CDR3 is TGCGCCAGCAGCCCGACAGGGGGCTGGTCTGGAAACACCATATATTTT. Translated, it gives CASSPTGGWSGNTIYF.

This rearrangement joins TRBV5-8 to TRBJ2-5; 8 nucleotides agree with TRBD2. With V trimmed by 4 bases and J by 5 bases, 10 bases remained unmatched. This CDR3 comprises 15 residues. Germline values: CDR1 SGHTS, CDR2 YDEGEE. The CDR3 loop reads CASSPSSGGLETQYF. The CDR3 coding sequence is TGTGCCAGCAGCCCGTCCTCGGGGGGGCTGGAGACCCAGTACTTC. Together with reference TRBV5-8 and TRBJ2-5, the CDR3 gives the full variable domain: EAGVTQSPTHLIKTRGQQATLRCSPISGHTSVYWYQQALGLGLQFLLWYDEGEERNRGNFPPRFSGRQFPNYSSELNVNALELEDSALYLCASSPSSGGLETQYFGPGTRLLVL.

This chain uses TRBV9 with TRBJ1-6; D is unresolved. The V end was cut by 4 bases, the J end by 8 bases, with 13 bases between. The CDR3 is 14 amino acids. From germline, CDR1 is SGDLS and CDR2 YYNGEE. For the CDR3, the DNA is TGTGCCAGCAGCCTTACTCCTTCGGATTCACCCCTCCACTTT. It encodes CASSLTPSDSPLHF.

This rearrangement joins TRBV3-1 (or the pseudogene TRBV3-2) to TRBJ1-1; 9 positions match TRBD1. From germline, CDR1 is LGHDT and CDR2 YNNKEL (reference sequence). CDR3 length: 13 residues. The ends lost 5 bases at V and 4 bases at J; junction bases unmatched: 2. The CDR3 DNA reads TGTGCCAGCAGCAACAGGGGGCCCACTGAAGCTTTCTTT. Translation gives CASSNRGPTEAFF.

This clone was detected a few times. This rearrangement joins TRBV6-5 to TRBJ2-3; the match to TRBD2 covers 9 bases. The germline CDR1 and CDR2 sequences are MNHEY and SVGAGI. V lost 6 bases to trimming and J lost 9 bases; unmatched junction nucleotides: 10. The CDR3 is made up of 14 amino acids. The DNA for the CDR3 is TGTGCCAGCAGGGCGCTAGCGGGGATGGGCACGCAGTATTTT. This sequence encodes CASRALAGMGTQYF.

The genes are TRBV7-6 and TRBJ2-1; 9 positions agree with TRBD2. V lost 1 base and J lost 4; bases outside the gene matches: 8. CDR3 length: 17 residues. CDR1 is SGHVS and CDR2 is FNYEAQ in the germline V gene. Written as DNA, the CDR3 is TGTGCCAGCAGCTTAGGGGAAAGCGGGGGGATTTACAATGAGCAGTTCTTC. It yields the protein CASSLGESGGIYNEQFF.

This sequence joins TRBV7-8 and TRBJ2-7; D call uncertain. This CDR3 is 12 amino acids long. V was trimmed by 5 bases and J by 0 bases, leaving 5 bases between them. Germline V gives CDR1 SGHVS, CDR2 FQNEAQ. The CDR3 sequence: CASSQSSYEQYF. CDR3 bases: TGTGCCAGCAGCCAGAGCTCCTACGAGCAGTACTTC.

This clone occurred once. The chain employs TRBV10-3 and TRBJ1-1; D is possibly TRBD1 (6 bases). Between the trimmed V and J ends, which lost 4 bases and 7 bases, there was a span of 16 bases. The CDR3 runs 14 residues. CDR1 is ENHRY and CDR2 is SYGVKD in the germline V gene. The CDR3 protein is CAISVYREGGEAFF. The CDR3 coding sequence is TGTGCCATCAGTGTTTACAGGGAGGGAGGTGAAGCTTTCTTT.

The chain links TRBV7-2 to TRBJ2-1, with 10 bases matching TRBD2. V shed 6 bases, J shed 7 bases, and the junction held 9 bases outside the gene matches. Germline loops: CDR1 SGHTA, CDR2 FQGNSA. This CDR3 has 15 residues. Here the CDR3 DNA reads TGTGCCAGCAGTCGAAGCGGGGGGGCCCCAAATGAGCAGTTCTTC. As protein: CASSRSGGAPNEQFF.

This clone turned up a few times. The chain links TRBV3-1 (or the pseudogene TRBV3-2) to TRBJ1-5, with TRBD1 as a possible D gene (6 bases). V was pared by 1 base and J by 6 bases, with 16 bases between. CDR3 length equals 16 residues. In germline, CDR1 is LGHDT, CDR2 YNNKEL (reference sequence). CDR3 sequence: CASSQASNRESQPQHF. The CDR3 DNA follows: TGTGCCAGCAGCCAAGCTAGTAACAGGGAGAGTCAGCCCCAGCATTTT.

This chain uses TRBV5-1 with TRBJ2-1, with 11 bases identical to TRBD2. With 0 bases clipped from V and 6 bases from J, the junction kept 5 bases outside the gene matches. The CDR3 length is 16 residues. The germline V gene has CDR1 SGHRS and CDR2 YFSETQ. CDR3 in amino acids: CASSLGGGLAGNEQFF. The CDR3 DNA sequence: TGCGCCAGCAGCTTGGGTGGCGGACTAGCGGGCAATGAGCAGTTCTTC.